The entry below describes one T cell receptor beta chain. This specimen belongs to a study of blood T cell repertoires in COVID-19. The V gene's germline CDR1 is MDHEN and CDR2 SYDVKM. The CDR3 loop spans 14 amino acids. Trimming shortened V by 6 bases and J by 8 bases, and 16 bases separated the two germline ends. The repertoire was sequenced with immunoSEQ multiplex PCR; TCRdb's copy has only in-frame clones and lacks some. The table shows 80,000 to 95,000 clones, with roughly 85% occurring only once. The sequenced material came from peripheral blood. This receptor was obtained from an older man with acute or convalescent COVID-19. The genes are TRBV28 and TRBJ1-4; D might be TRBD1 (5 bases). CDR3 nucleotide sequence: TGTGCCAGCAGAACCGCCGGGGAGGGGGAAAAACTGTTTTTT. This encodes CASRTAGEGEKLFF.